This T cell receptor (beta chain) was observed in a study of blood T cell repertoires in COVID-19. In the study overall: Sources were T cells, B-cell-depleted T cells, or PBMCs; the material itself was cDNA or gDNA.

V lost 0 bases, J lost 7 bases, and 8 bases stayed unmatched. Germline V lookup: CDR1 LNHDA, CDR2 SQIVND (reference sequence). The CDR3 is made up of 15 amino acids. Using immunoSEQ multiplex PCR, the repertoire was profiled, and TCRdb retains in-frame clones only, with some absent. The sample contains about 250,000 clones, more than 75% of which appear only once. This chain links TRBV19 with TRBJ1-2; TRBD1 agrees at 7 bases. The receptor was isolated from a young man who had recovered from COVID-19. Specimen: PBMCs or T cells enriched from blood (not recorded which). Here the CDR3 DNA reads TGTGCCAGTAGTATAGAAACGACAGGGAATCGTGGCTACACCTTC. Protein: CASSIETTGNRGYTF.